This TCR beta chain was obtained from a study of vaccination effects on CD4 cells after COVID-19. Profiling relied on immunoSEQ multiplex PCR, and the TCRdb table lists in-frame clones only, not all of them. The table lists around 47,000 clones, approximately 81% of them singletons. Study-level results: Marked clonal contraction of both clone types appeared late after vaccination.

On this clone itself: Antigen specificity is unknown.

After expansion with viral peptide pools in the ViraFEST assay, antigen-specific CD4+ T cells were sequenced. Culture lasted 10 days before CD4+ T cell isolation. PCR confirmed that the person was infected with SARS-CoV-2 between March and December 2020. Cultivation was performed at about 1.8 million PBMC per well with 9 to 10 IU/ml IL-2 and around 10 ug/ml peptides added. The sample was CD4+ T cells from PBMCs cultured with a peptide pool, taken before COVID-19 vaccination. This TCR was sampled from a human donor who had a prior SARS-CoV-2 infection.

The CDR3 loop reads CASSSGQGSYGYTF. The DNA for the CDR3 is TGTGCCAGCAGTTCCGGCCAGGGGAGCTATGGCTACACCTTC. The chain employs TRBV6-5 and TRBJ1-2, with a tentative D call TRBD1 (6 bases). V lost 4 bases, J lost 4 bases, and 13 bases lay in between. The CDR3 totals 14 residues. Germline V gene data show CDR1 as MNHEY and CDR2 as SVGAGI.